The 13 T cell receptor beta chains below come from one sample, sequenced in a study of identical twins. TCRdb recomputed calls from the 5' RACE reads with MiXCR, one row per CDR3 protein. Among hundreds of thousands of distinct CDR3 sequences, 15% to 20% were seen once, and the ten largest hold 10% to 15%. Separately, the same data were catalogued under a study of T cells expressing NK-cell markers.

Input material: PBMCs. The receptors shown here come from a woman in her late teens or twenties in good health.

The CDR3 spells CSVDGTSGGRGQETQYF. The CDR3 region has the DNA TGCAGCGTTGACGGGACTAGCGGGGGGCGGGGGCAAGAGACCCAGTACTTC. The chain recombines TRBV29-1 with TRBJ2-5, with 15 bases lining up with TRBD2. Germline V gene data show CDR1 as SQVTM and CDR2 as ANQGSEA. V was pared by 3 bases and J by 2 bases, with 7 bases of the junction left unmatched. CDR3 length: 17 amino acids. The whole variable domain, filled in from reference TRBV29-1 and TRBJ2-5, reads SAVISQKPSRDICQRGTSLTIQCQVDSQVTMMFWYRQQPGQSLTLIATANQGSEATYESGFVIDKFPISRPNLTFSTLTVSNMSPEDSSIYLCSVDGTSGGRGQETQYFGPGTRLLVL.

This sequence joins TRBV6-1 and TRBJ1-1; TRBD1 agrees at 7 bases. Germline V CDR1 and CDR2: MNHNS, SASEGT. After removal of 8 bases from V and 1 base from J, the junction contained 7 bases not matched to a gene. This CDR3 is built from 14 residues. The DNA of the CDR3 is TGTGCCAGCCGACAGGGTCAAGCGAACACTGAAGCTTTCTTT. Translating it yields CASRQGQANTEAFF.

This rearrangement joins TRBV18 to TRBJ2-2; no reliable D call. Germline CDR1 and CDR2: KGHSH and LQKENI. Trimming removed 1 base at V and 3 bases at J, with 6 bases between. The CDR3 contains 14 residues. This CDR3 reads CASSPQVDTGELFF. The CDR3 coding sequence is TGTGCCAGCTCACCACAGGTGGACACCGGGGAGCTGTTTTTT.

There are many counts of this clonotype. The CDR3 DNA sequence: TGTGCCAGCAGTTTTAAGGTGAACACTGAAGCTTTCTTT. This gives the protein CASSFKVNTEAFF. The chain uses TRBV12-3 or TRBV12-4 and TRBJ1-1, with D unclear. Trimming removed 3 bases at V and 0 bases at J, with 5 bases between. The CDR3 is made up of 13 amino acids.

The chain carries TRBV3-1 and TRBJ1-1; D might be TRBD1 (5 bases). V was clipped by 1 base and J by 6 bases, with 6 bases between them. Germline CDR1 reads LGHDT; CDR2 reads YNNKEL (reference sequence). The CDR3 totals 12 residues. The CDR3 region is CASSQVQAEAFF. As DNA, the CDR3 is TGTGCCAGCAGCCAAGTACAGGCTGAAGCTTTCTTT.

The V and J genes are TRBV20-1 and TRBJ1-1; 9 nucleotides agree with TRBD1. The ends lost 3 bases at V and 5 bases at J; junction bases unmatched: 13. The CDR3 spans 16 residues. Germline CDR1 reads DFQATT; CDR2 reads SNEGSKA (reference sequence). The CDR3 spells CSARGQGGRGETEAFF. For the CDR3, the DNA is TGCAGTGCTAGGGGACAGGGAGGGAGGGGCGAGACTGAAGCTTTCTTT.

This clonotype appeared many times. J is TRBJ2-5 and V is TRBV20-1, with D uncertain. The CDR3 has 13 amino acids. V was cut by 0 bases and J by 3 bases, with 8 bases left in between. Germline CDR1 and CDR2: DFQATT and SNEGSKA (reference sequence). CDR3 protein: CSARDYREETQYF. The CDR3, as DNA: TGCAGTGCTAGAGATTATAGGGAAGAGACCCAGTACTTC.

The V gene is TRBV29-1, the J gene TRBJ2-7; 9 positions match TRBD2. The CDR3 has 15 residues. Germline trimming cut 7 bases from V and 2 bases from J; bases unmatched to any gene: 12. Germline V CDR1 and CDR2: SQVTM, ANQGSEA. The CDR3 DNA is TGCAGCGCCTGGACTAGCGAGGCATCAACCTACGAGCAGTACTTC. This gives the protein CSAWTSEASTYEQYF.

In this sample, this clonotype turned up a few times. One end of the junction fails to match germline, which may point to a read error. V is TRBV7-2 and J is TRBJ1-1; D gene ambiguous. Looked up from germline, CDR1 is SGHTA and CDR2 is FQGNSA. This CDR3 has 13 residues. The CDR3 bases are TGTGCCAGCAGCTTACACCAGAACACTGAAGCTTTTTTT. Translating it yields CASSLHQNTEAFF.

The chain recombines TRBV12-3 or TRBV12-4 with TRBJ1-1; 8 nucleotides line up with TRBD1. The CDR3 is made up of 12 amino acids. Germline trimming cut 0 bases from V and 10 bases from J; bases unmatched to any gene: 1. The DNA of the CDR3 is TGTGCCAGCAGTTTAGCCAGGGGGCGAGCTTTCTTT. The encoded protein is CASSLARGRAFF.

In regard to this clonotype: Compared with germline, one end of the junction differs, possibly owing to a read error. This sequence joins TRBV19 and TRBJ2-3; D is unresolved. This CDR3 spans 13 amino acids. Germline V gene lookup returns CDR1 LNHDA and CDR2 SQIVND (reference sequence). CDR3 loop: CASSIAGLVRLDF. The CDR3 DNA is TGTGCCAGTAGTATAGCCGGCCTAGTAAGGTTGGATTTT.

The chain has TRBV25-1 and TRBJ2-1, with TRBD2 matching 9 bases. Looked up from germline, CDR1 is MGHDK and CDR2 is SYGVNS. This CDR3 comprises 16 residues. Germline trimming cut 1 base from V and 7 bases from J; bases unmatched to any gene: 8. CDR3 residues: CASSEWGGRALNEQFF. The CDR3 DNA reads TGTGCCAGCAGTGAATGGGGCGGGAGGGCCCTAAATGAGCAGTTCTTC.

The CDR3 spells CASSGTMGINTEAFF. For the CDR3, the DNA is TGTGCCAGTAGTGGAACCATGGGAATAAACACTGAAGCTTTCTTT. The chain carries TRBV19 and TRBJ1-1; D call uncertain. The CDR3 contains 15 residues. The V end was cut by 5 bases, the J end by 2 bases, with 15 bases between. Germline V gives CDR1 LNHDA, CDR2 SQIVND (reference sequence).